This T cell receptor (beta chain) was profiled in a study of cytomegalovirus exposure and HLA in healthy donors. V was clipped by 2 bases and J by 3 bases; unmatched bases: 4. The CDR3 covers 15 residues. Germline CDR1 and CDR2: LGHNA and YNFKEQ. The PCR made use of 60 Vbeta and 13 Jbeta primers. Measured with immunoSEQ multiplex PCR; TCRdb has only the in-frame clones, and not every one. The repertoire consists of about 160,000 clones, with roughly 81% occurring once and the leading ten covering roughly 2.1%. J is TRBJ1-1 and V is TRBV4-2, with TRBD1 matching over 9 bases. The specimen sequenced was PBMCs. This clonotype was obtained from a man aged 18 to 35 in good health and CMV-seropositive. The CDR3 sequence: CASSQRQGGDTEAFF. In DNA form, the CDR3 reads TGTGCCAGCAGCCAACGACAGGGGGGGGACACTGAAGCTTTCTTT.